The 2 T cell receptor beta chains reported below all come from one sample, sequenced in a study of T cell repertoires in aging, cancer and after chemotherapy. Multiplex touch-down PCR with TRB-A/B primers amplified rearranged V-D-J TRB sequences. TCRdb recomputed calls from the multiplex PCR reads with MiXCR, one row per CDR3 protein. Among several thousand distinct CDR3 sequences, about 25% were seen once, and the ten largest hold less than 3%. Amplification of TCR beta used genomic DNA extracted from peripheral blood. The sequenced material came from blood. The receptors were gathered from a human donor with a blood cancer.

This clonotype was counted a few times. The V gene is TRBV5-4, the J gene TRBJ1-1; D gene uncertain. CDR1 and CDR2 (germline): SGHNT, YYREEE (reference sequence). Trimming pared 4 bases from V and 5 bases from J, leaving 15 bases between. The CDR3 has 14 residues. CDR3 nucleotide sequence: TGTGCCAGCAGCCAAGGACGAAAGGGAACTGAAGCTTTCTTT. Translation gives CASSQGRKGTEAFF.

This clonotype came up a few times. CDR3 loop: CAISESVGSSYNEQFF. CDR3 coding DNA: TGTGCCATCAGTGAGTCGGTAGGGAGCTCCTACAATGAGCAGTTCTTC. The chain couples TRBV10-3 to TRBJ2-1; D is possibly TRBD2 (5 bases). The V and J ends lost 0 bases and 0 bases respectively, with 9 bases between them. The CDR3 is made up of 16 amino acids. Germline V gene data show CDR1 as ENHRY and CDR2 as SYGVKD.